This T cell receptor (beta chain) emerged from a study of blood T cell repertoires in COVID-19. Study-level background: The origin of the acute and convalescent COVID-19 samples was the United States, Italy and Spain. Nucleic acid was either cDNA or gDNA, and it came from T cells, B-cell-depleted T cells, or PBMCs.

Libraries were prepared by immunoSEQ multiplex PCR; TCRdb keeps only in-frame clonotypes and omits some of them. Of approximately 260,000 clones listed, around 90% are singletons. V was clipped by 4 bases and J by 3 bases, with 11 bases between them. From germline, CDR1 is SGHDT and CDR2 YYEEEE. The CDR3 sequence is 14 residues long. Material: peripheral blood. This rearrangement joins TRBV5-6 to TRBJ1-3; D might be TRBD1 (5 bases). The TCR sequence derives from a middle-aged man with acute or convalescent COVID-19. CDR3 sequence: CASSPLGGGNTIYF. CDR3 sequence (DNA): TGTGCCAGCAGCCCGCTGGGGGGTGGAAACACCATATATTTT.